This T cell receptor beta chain stems from a study of cytomegalovirus exposure and HLA in healthy donors. The PCR employed 60 Vbeta primers together with 13 Jbeta primers. Clones were read by immunoSEQ multiplex PCR, and TCRdb kept only the in-frame ones, dropping some. The sample lists over 150,000 clones; 70% to 85% were seen once. The sample taken for sequencing was PBMCs. This receptor was taken from a man aged 45-60 years in good health and CMV-seropositive.

The CDR3 loop reads CASSRLGGKPYEQYF. The CDR3 DNA is TGTGCCAGCAGCAGACTCGGCGGGAAGCCCTACGAGCAGTACTTC. The chain employs TRBV6-5 and TRBJ2-7, with a tentative D call TRBD2 (6 bases). V lost 6 bases, J lost 2 bases, and 17 bases lay in between. This CDR3 has 15 residues. CDR1 is MNHEY and CDR2 is SVGAGI in the germline V gene.